The 17 T cell receptor beta chains below come from one sample, sequenced in a study of T cell responses to AZD1222 COVID-19 vaccine. Repertoires were generated with immunoSEQ multiplex PCR, while TCRdb's copy carries only in-frame clones and drops some. This sample has roughly 100,000 clones; approximately 89% occur once, and the top ten carry around 20%. The material was peripheral blood, obtained on day 0 of AZD1222 vaccination. These receptors originate from an adult in good health.

V usage is TRBV11-2 and J usage is TRBJ2-5, with D unclear. Trimming left V 3 bases short and J 5 bases short, with 16 bases between. The CDR3 is 15 residues long. Germline CDR1 reads SGHAT; CDR2 reads FQNNGV. CDR3 DNA sequence: TGTGCCAGCAGCTTGGATAGGCCCTATCGGGAGACCCAGTACTTC. Amino acids: CASSLDRPYRETQYF.

In DNA form, the CDR3 reads TGTGCCAGCAGCCCATACTCCCAGAACACTGAAGCTTTCTTT. It is translated as CASSPYSQNTEAFF. V is TRBV14 and J is TRBJ1-1; no clear D. Germline V gives CDR1 SGHDN, CDR2 FVKESK. The CDR3 loop spans 14 amino acids. Trimming stripped 4 bases from V and 1 base from J, with 10 bases between.

The V and J genes are TRBV9 and TRBJ1-1; D ambiguous. V lost 4 bases and J 11 bases, leaving 18 bases between the germline ends. Germline V CDR1 and CDR2: SGDLS, YYNGEE. This CDR3 spans 13 amino acids. CDR3: CASSPPIPGLAFF. The CDR3 region has the DNA TGTGCCAGCAGCCCCCCGATTCCGGGATTGGCTTTCTTT.

About this clone: Sequence at one end of the junction differs from germline and may be a read error. This chain uses TRBV7-3 with TRBJ2-3; weak D call: TRBD2 (7 bases). Germline V lookup: CDR1 SGHTA, CDR2 FQGTGA. The CDR3 sequence is 17 residues long. DNA of the CDR3: TGTGCCAGCCAACTAGTGGGGGGGCCAACAAGCACGGATACGCAGTATTTT. Protein product: CASQLVGGPTSTDTQYF. Full variable domain (rest looked up from reference TRBV7-3 and TRBJ2-3): GAGVSQTPSNKVTEKGKYVELRCDPISGHTALYWYRQSLGQGPEFLIYFQGTGAADDSGLPNDRFFAVRPEGSVSTLKIQRTERGDSAVYLCASQLVGGPTSTDTQYFGPGTRLTVL.

The rearrangement joins TRBV2 to TRBJ1-2; 9 nucleotides align to TRBD1. This CDR3 has 15 amino acids. Unmatched junction bases numbered 10, after V lost 6 bases and J lost 5 bases. Per germline, CDR1 SNHLY and CDR2 FYNNEI. CDR3 bases: TGTGCCAGCAGGGATCAACAGGGGGCGGGGTATGGCTACACCTTC. It is translated as CASRDQQGAGYGYTF.

CDR3 in amino acids: CASGTSGGNEQFF. The CDR3 bases are TGTGCCAGCGGGACTAGCGGGGGTAATGAGCAGTTCTTC. This chain uses TRBV13 with TRBJ2-1; TRBD2 matches at 14 bases. Per germline, CDR1 PRHDT and CDR2 FYEKMQ (reference sequence). After removal of 8 bases from V and 7 bases from J, the junction contained 1 base not matched to a gene. This CDR3 is built from 13 residues. The variable domain in full, completed from reference TRBV13 and TRBJ2-1, reads AAGVIQSPRHLIKEKRETATLKCYPIPRHDTVYWYQQGPGQDPQFLISFYEKMQSDKGSIPDRFSAQQFSDYHSELNMSSLELGDSALYFCASGTSGGNEQFFGPGTRLTVL.

This chain connects TRBV7-3 to TRBJ1-2; D is perhaps TRBD1 (5 bases). This CDR3 is 16 amino acids long. Germline V lookup: CDR1 SGHTA, CDR2 FQGTGA. V lost 1 base and J lost 7, with 19 bases in between. In nucleotides, the CDR3 is TGTGCCAGCAGCTTAATAAACAGGCCCGGGAATGGTGGCTACACCTTC. Translating gives CASSLINRPGNGGYTF.

This clone was observed a single time. The chain employs TRBV12-3 or TRBV12-4 and TRBJ1-1; 8 bases align to TRBD1. The length of the CDR3 is 12 residues. The V gene end was trimmed by 6 bases and the J gene end by 7 bases; junction bases not matched to a gene: 4. The CDR3 sequence: CASRQGAVEAFF. The CDR3 bases are TGTGCCAGCAGGCAGGGGGCGGTTGAAGCTTTCTTT.

On this clone itself: Compared with germline, one end of the junction differs, possibly owing to a read error. This chain connects TRBV7-7 to TRBJ2-3, with D tentatively TRBD2 (6 bases). The CDR3 totals 15 residues. Germline CDR1 SSHAT, CDR2 FNYEAQ (reference sequence). The CDR3 DNA follows: TGTGCTAGCAGCTTAGCGGTGGGTAGCACAGATACGCAGTATTTT. Protein product: CASSLAVGSTDTQYF.

This sequence joins TRBV3-1 (or the pseudogene TRBV3-2) and TRBJ2-5, with 8 bases lining up with TRBD1. CDR1 and CDR2 from the germline V gene are LGHDT and YNNKEL (reference sequence). The CDR3 runs to 18 residues. Losses at the gene ends were 2 bases for V and 2 bases for J; bases not matched to a gene: 13. CDR3 sequence reads: CASSQSPTGVSIQETQYF. Here the CDR3 DNA reads TGTGCCAGCAGCCAATCACCGACAGGGGTTAGTATTCAAGAGACCCAGTACTTC.

This clone was observed a handful of times. The rearrangement joins TRBV7-2 to TRBJ2-1; 8 bases map to TRBD2. The CDR3 is 16 amino acids. In germline, CDR1 is SGHTA, CDR2 FQGNSA. J gave up 2 bases and V 1 base, and 4 bases lay outside the gene matches. The CDR3 DNA reads as TGTGCCAGCAGCTTAGGTTATAGCGGGACCTACAATGAGCAGTTCTTC. Translated, it gives CASSLGYSGTYNEQFF.

This chain uses TRBV5-4 with TRBJ2-7; no clear D gene. Looked up from germline, CDR1 is SGHNT and CDR2 is YYREEE (reference sequence). V shed 0 bases and J shed 0 bases, with 10 bases lying between them. The CDR3 extends over 15 amino acids. CDR3 sequence: CASSLEALSSYEQYF. The CDR3 DNA follows: TGTGCCAGCAGCTTGGAGGCGCTCAGCTCCTACGAGCAGTACTTC.

The genes are TRBV19 and TRBJ2-7; 10 bases are shared with TRBD1. CDR1 LNHDA and CDR2 SQIVND come from the germline V gene (reference sequence). The V gene end was trimmed by 5 bases and the J gene end by 4 bases; junction bases not matched to a gene: 5. CDR3 length: 14 amino acids. The CDR3 region is CASSSTGGAYEQYF. The DNA of the CDR3 is TGTGCCAGTAGTTCGACAGGGGGCGCTTACGAGCAGTACTTC.

This clone was recorded only once. This sequence joins TRBV3-1 (or the pseudogene TRBV3-2) and TRBJ2-1, with a weak D call TRBD2 (7 bases). The germline V and J ends were trimmed by 6 bases and 8 bases, with 26 bases remaining between them. The CDR3 covers 17 residues. Germline-derived CDR1 and CDR2 are LGHDT and YNNKEL (reference sequence). Here the CDR3 reads CASRVVGGPLGSDEQFF. The CDR3 bases are TGTGCCAGCAGGGTAGTGGGGGGGCCTTTGGGGTCGGATGAGCAGTTCTTC.

The V call is TRBV10-3, the J call TRBJ1-2; D possibly corresponds to TRBD1 (5 bases). The CDR3 is 15 residues long. V was cut by 0 bases and J by 5 bases, with 13 bases left in between. In germline, CDR1 is ENHRY, CDR2 SYGVKD. CDR3 protein: CAISESRGDTYGYTF. DNA for the CDR3: TGTGCCATCAGTGAGTCAAGGGGAGATACTTATGGCTACACCTTC.

The chain carries TRBV27 and TRBJ2-2, with TRBD1 identical over 9 bases. Germline CDR1 and CDR2: MNHEY and SMNVEV (reference sequence). V lost 5 bases and J lost 6; bases outside the gene matches: 7. The CDR3 consists of 15 residues. The CDR3 DNA is TGTGCCAGCAGTCAACGACAGGGGGGTTCCGGGGAGCTGTTTTTT. Its translation: CASSQRQGGSGELFF.

The chain uses TRBV5-1 and TRBJ1-2, with D possibly TRBD1 on 6 matching bases. With 1 base removed from V and 4 bases from J, the gap between germline ends came to 20 bases. The CDR3 extends over 17 amino acids. Germline V gene data show CDR1 as SGHRS and CDR2 as YFSETQ. The CDR3 DNA follows: TGCGCCAGCAGCTTGTCAAGGGGAACCCCGGGGGCCTATGGCTACACCTTC. It specifies CASSLSRGTPGAYGYTF. Based on the CDR3 plus reference TRBV5-1 and TRBJ1-2, the full variable domain is KAGVTQTPRYLIKTRGQQVTLSCSPISGHRSVSWYQQTPGQGLQFLFEYFSETQRNKGNFPGRFSGRQFSNSRSEMNVSTLELGDSALYLCASSLSRGTPGAYGYTFGSGTRLTVV.